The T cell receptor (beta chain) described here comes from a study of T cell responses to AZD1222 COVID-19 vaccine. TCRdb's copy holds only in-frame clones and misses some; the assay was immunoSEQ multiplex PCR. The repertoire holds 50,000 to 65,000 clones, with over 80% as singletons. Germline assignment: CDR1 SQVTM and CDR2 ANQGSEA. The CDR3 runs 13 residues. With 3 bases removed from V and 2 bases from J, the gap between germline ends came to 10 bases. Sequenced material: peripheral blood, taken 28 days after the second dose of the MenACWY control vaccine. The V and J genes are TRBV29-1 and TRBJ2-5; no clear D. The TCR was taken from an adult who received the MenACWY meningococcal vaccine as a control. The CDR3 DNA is TGCAGCGTTGATGGCGTCGGTCAAGAGACCCAGTACTTC. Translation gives CSVDGVGQETQYF.